The T cell receptor (beta chain) described here comes from a study of tumor-infiltrating lymphocytes in primary liver carcinoma. Study-level findings and limits: Tumor region pairs overlapped more than did tumor-adjacent and tumor-blood pairs.

Each 20-30 mg portion of unsorted bulk tissue served as the source for co-extraction of RNA and DNA. Five separate regions of each tumor underwent sampling. Each tumor specimen held more than 80% viable tumor cells. Reverse transcription of around 500 ng total RNA with a constant-region primer produced TCR beta cDNA. The TCR beta library was amplified through three nested multiplex PCR rounds in a modified ARM-PCR procedure. For 10 cycles apiece, the opening two PCR rounds ran with TRBV1-TRBV30 forward primers and a C-beta reverse primer. TCRdb recomputed calls from the multiplex PCR reads with MiXCR, one row per CDR3 protein. The data contain about 100,000 distinct CDR3 sequences, about three quarters of them singletons. As regards this clonotype: Antigen: not known. At one end, the junction sequence differs from germline, possibly due to a read error.

The germline V gene has CDR1 MNHNY and CDR2 SVGAGI (reference sequence). The CDR3 contains 19 residues. Specimen: liver tumor tissue from sampling region 5. The subset denotes: tumor region T5, tumor centre. This TCR came from a woman aged 60-70 years with primary liver carcinoma and hepatitis B virus infection. The chain uses TRBV6-6 and TRBJ1-5, with D maybe TRBD1 (6 bases). DNA for the CDR3: TGTGCCAGCTCTCGAGGCGGGGCAGGGGCCGATTATAGCAATCAGCCTCAGCATTTT. Protein sequence: CASSRGGAGADYSNQPQHF.